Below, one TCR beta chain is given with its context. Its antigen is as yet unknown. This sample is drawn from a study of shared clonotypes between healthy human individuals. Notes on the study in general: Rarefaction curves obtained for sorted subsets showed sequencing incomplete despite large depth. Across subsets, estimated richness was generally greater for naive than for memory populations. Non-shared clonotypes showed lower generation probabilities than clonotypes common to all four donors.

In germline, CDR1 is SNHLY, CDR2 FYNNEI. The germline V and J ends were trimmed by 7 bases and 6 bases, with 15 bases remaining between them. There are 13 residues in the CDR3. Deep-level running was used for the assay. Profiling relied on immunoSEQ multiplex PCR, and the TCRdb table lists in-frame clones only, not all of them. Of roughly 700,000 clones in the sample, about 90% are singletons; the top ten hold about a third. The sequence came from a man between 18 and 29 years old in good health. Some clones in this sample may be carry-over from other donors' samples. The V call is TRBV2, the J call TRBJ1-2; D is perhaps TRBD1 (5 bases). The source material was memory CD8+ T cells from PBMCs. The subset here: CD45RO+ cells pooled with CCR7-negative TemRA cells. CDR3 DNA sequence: TGTGCCAGCAATATCGGGGCGAGAAATGGCTACACCTTC. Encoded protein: CASNIGARNGYTF.